The clone carrying this T cell receptor (beta chain) was seen at least ten times. The CDR3 totals 12 residues. V was trimmed by 7 bases and J by 2 bases, leaving 11 bases between them. CDR1 is GTSNPN and CDR2 is SVGIG in the germline V gene (reference sequence). Amplification targeted TCR beta CDR3 regions from RNA transcripts. The TCR CDR3 first-round RT-PCR relied on the HTBI primer set. TCRdb reprocessed the multiplex PCR reads with MiXCR, giving one entry per CDR3 protein. The sample yields fewer than 250,000 distinct CDR3 sequences, approximately 23% seen once. This specimen belongs to a study of T cells in Graves' hyperthyroidism and ophthalmopathy.

Sequenced input: blood. The gene calls are TRBV30 and TRBJ1-2; unclear D gene. The receptor's source is a woman in her 40s with Graves' ophthalmopathy. The CDR3 is CASSQLNYGYTF. The CDR3 DNA reads as TGTGCCTCCTCACAGCTAAACTATGGCTACACCTTC.